A selection of T cell receptor beta chains follows, all from one sample in a study of blood T cell repertoires in COVID-19. TCRdb keeps only in-frame clones here, not all; method: immunoSEQ multiplex PCR. The sample lists 200,000 to 300,000 clones, about 87% occurring once. Input material: peripheral blood. These TCRs come from a woman aged 55 to 70 with COVID-19, enrolled during active disease. Each CDR3 is given with its conserved first and last residue. Fields, in order: J gene, D gene, V gene, clone size, CDR3 DNA, CDR3 protein. D genes are given only for firm matches. Clone size, where shown, is once, few, many, or a class for clones that have expanded.

J gene: TRBJ1-6
D gene: .
V gene: TRBV3-1/TRBV3-2
clone size: .
CDR3 DNA: TGTGCCAGCAGCCAAGATCTCGGGGGTTCACCCCTCCACTTT
CDR3 protein: CASSQDLGGSPLHF

J gene: TRBJ1-6
D gene: TRBD1
V gene: TRBV4-1
clone size: .
CDR3 DNA: TGCGCCAGCAGCCCGGGACAGGGGGCAAGACGGGGATCACCCCTCCACTTT
CDR3 protein: CASSPGQGARRGSPLHF

J gene: TRBJ1-2
D gene: .
V gene: TRBV4-3
clone size: .
CDR3 DNA: TGCGCCAGCAGCCAATCCCTGAACTATGGCTACACCTTC
CDR3 protein: CASSQSLNYGYTF

J gene: TRBJ2-5
D gene: TRBD2
V gene: TRBV19
clone size: .
CDR3 DNA: TGTGCCAGTACCCCCAGGGAAGCGGGAGGGCAAGAGACCCAGTACTTC
CDR3 protein: CASTPREAGGQETQYF

J gene: TRBJ2-1
D gene: TRBD2
V gene: TRBV14
clone size: .
CDR3 DNA: TGTGCCAGCAGCCCCCTCTCTAGCGGGAGTCTGTACAATGAGCAGTTCTTC
CDR3 protein: CASSPLSSGSLYNEQFF

J gene: TRBJ2-3
D gene: TRBD1
V gene: TRBV30
clone size: .
CDR3 DNA: TGTGCCTGGAGTGGGACAGGGATCTCAGATACGCAGTATTTT
CDR3 protein: CAWSGTGISDTQYF

J gene: TRBJ2-1
D gene: .
V gene: TRBV30
clone size: .
CDR3 DNA: TGTGCCTGGAGTGGACCCGAGGCCTACAATGAGCAGTTCTTC
CDR3 protein: CAWSGPEAYNEQFF

J gene: TRBJ2-5
D gene: .
V gene: TRBV3-1/TRBV3-2
clone size: .
CDR3 DNA: TGTGCCAGCAGCCAAGGTCGGGTCCTACTGACCCAGTACTTC
CDR3 protein: CASSQGRVLLTQYF

J gene: TRBJ2-3
D gene: .
V gene: TRBV7-8
clone size: .
CDR3 DNA: TGTGCCAGCAGCTTAACTAGCCCCAGTGTTTCAGATACGCAGTATTTT
CDR3 protein: CASSLTSPSVSDTQYF

J gene: TRBJ2-7
D gene: TRBD2
V gene: TRBV19
clone size: .
CDR3 DNA: TGTGCCAGTAGTATAGCTTCTGGACTAGCGGGAGCCTACGAGCAGTACTTC
CDR3 protein: CASSIASGLAGAYEQYF

J gene: TRBJ2-1
D gene: .
V gene: TRBV3-1/TRBV3-2
clone size: .
CDR3 DNA: TGTGCCAGCAGCCGTCGACTAGAGACCTACAATGAGCAGTTCTTC
CDR3 protein: CASSRRLETYNEQFF

J gene: TRBJ2-2
D gene: TRBD1
V gene: TRBV19
clone size: .
CDR3 DNA: TGTGCCAGTAGTATACGACAGGGTTGGGAGAGCGGGGAGCTGTTTTTT
CDR3 protein: CASSIRQGWESGELFF

J gene: TRBJ2-7
D gene: TRBD2
V gene: TRBV15
clone size: .
CDR3 DNA: TGTGCCACCAGCAGAGTCGGGGGGACTTCCTACGAGCAGTACTTC
CDR3 protein: CATSRVGGTSYEQYF

J gene: TRBJ2-7
D gene: .
V gene: TRBV4-2
clone size: .
CDR3 DNA: TGTGCCAGCAGCCAAGCTGAGACAGGTCTCTACGAGCAGTACTTC
CDR3 protein: CASSQAETGLYEQYF

J gene: TRBJ1-5
D gene: .
V gene: TRBV19
clone size: .
CDR3 DNA: TGTGCCAGCAGCGGGGGGAAGACTTACAATCAGCCCCAGCATTTT
CDR3 protein: CASSGGKTYNQPQHF

J gene: TRBJ2-5
D gene: .
V gene: TRBV12-3/TRBV12-4
clone size: .
CDR3 DNA: TGTGCCAGCAGTTTAGGAGAAGAGACCCAGTACTTC
CDR3 protein: CASSLGEETQYF

J gene: TRBJ2-7
D gene: TRBD1
V gene: TRBV6-2/TRBV6-3
clone size: .
CDR3 DNA: TGTGCCAGCAGTCCCTCCGGACAGGGGAGGACCTACGAGCAGTACTTC
CDR3 protein: CASSPSGQGRTYEQYF

J gene: TRBJ2-1
D gene: TRBD2
V gene: TRBV24-1
clone size: .
CDR3 DNA: TGTGCCACCAGTGATGGGCCCAAGCGGGGCCCCTACAATGAGCAGTTCTTC
CDR3 protein: CATSDGPKRGPYNEQFF

J gene: TRBJ1-5
D gene: TRBD1
V gene: TRBV28
clone size: .
CDR3 DNA: TGTGCCAGCAGCTTAAGGACAGGGGCCCAGCCCCAGCATTTT
CDR3 protein: CASSLRTGAQPQHF

J gene: TRBJ1-2
D gene: .
V gene: TRBV4-2
clone size: .
CDR3 DNA: TGTGCCAGCAGCCAAGACACAAACTATGGCTACACCTTC
CDR3 protein: CASSQDTNYGYTF

J gene: TRBJ2-1
D gene: TRBD2
V gene: TRBV5-5
clone size: .
CDR3 DNA: TGTGCCAGCGGGGAGCGGGAGTCAACCTACAATGAGCAGTTCTTC
CDR3 protein: CASGERESTYNEQFF

J gene: TRBJ2-2
D gene: .
V gene: TRBV19
clone size: few
CDR3 DNA: TGTGCCAGTAGTAAAGTCCACATGACCGGGGAGCTGTTTTTT
CDR3 protein: CASSKVHMTGELFF

J gene: TRBJ2-1
D gene: TRBD2
V gene: TRBV18
clone size: once
CDR3 DNA: TGTGCCAGCTCACCATCTAGCGGGAGTGTCAATGAGCAGTTCTTC
CDR3 protein: CASSPSSGSVNEQFF

J gene: TRBJ1-3
D gene: .
V gene: TRBV4-1
clone size: .
CDR3 DNA: TGCGCCAGCAGGGGGGGTCTCGGAAACACCATATATTTT
CDR3 protein: CASRGGLGNTIYF

J gene: TRBJ2-1
D gene: TRBD2
V gene: TRBV3-1/TRBV3-2
clone size: .
CDR3 DNA: TGTGCCAGCAGCTTGGGAAGCGGGAGGGCCGGCAATGAGCAGTTCTTC
CDR3 protein: CASSLGSGRAGNEQFF

J gene: TRBJ2-5
D gene: TRBD1
V gene: TRBV29-1
clone size: .
CDR3 DNA: TGCAGCGCCCAGACAGGGCAAGAGACCCAGTACTTC
CDR3 protein: CSAQTGQETQYF

J gene: TRBJ2-5
D gene: TRBD2
V gene: TRBV3-1/TRBV3-2
clone size: .
CDR3 DNA: TGTGCCAGCAGCCCATTAAAGGGACTAGCGGTAGAGACCCAGTACTTC
CDR3 protein: CASSPLKGLAVETQYF

J gene: TRBJ1-6
D gene: .
V gene: TRBV19
clone size: few
CDR3 DNA: TGTGCCAGTAGTATAGTGGTACGGGATTCACCCCTCCACTTT
CDR3 protein: CASSIVVRDSPLHF

J gene: TRBJ1-3
D gene: TRBD1
V gene: TRBV7-9
clone size: .
CDR3 DNA: TGTGCCAGCAGTCCGGGACAGCTAACTGGAAACACCATATATTTT
CDR3 protein: CASSPGQLTGNTIYF

J gene: TRBJ1-2
D gene: .
V gene: TRBV6-1
clone size: .
CDR3 DNA: TGTGCCAGCAGTGAAAACCACGTAGCTAACTATGGCTACACCTTC
CDR3 protein: CASSENHVANYGYTF

J gene: TRBJ1-3
D gene: .
V gene: TRBV12-3/TRBV12-4
clone size: .
CDR3 DNA: TGTGCCAGCAGCTCTATAAACACCATATATTTT
CDR3 protein: CASSSINTIYF

J gene: TRBJ1-4
D gene: .
V gene: TRBV7-9
clone size: .
CDR3 DNA: TGTGCCAGCAGCCCGGGTGCAACTAATGAAAAACTGTTTTTT
CDR3 protein: CASSPGATNEKLFF

J gene: TRBJ1-1
D gene: .
V gene: TRBV6-5
clone size: .
CDR3 DNA: TGTGCCAGCAGTTACCCCCACGGAGGAGTTGGCACTGAAGCTTTCTTT
CDR3 protein: CASSYPHGGVGTEAFF

J gene: TRBJ1-5
D gene: .
V gene: TRBV28
clone size: .
CDR3 DNA: TGTGCCAGCAGCCCACGGGGATCCAATCAGCCCCAGCATTTT
CDR3 protein: CASSPRGSNQPQHF

J gene: TRBJ2-5
D gene: TRBD2
V gene: TRBV5-8
clone size: .
CDR3 DNA: TGTGCCAGCAGCTTAATAGCGGGAGGGGAGACCCAGTACTTC
CDR3 protein: CASSLIAGGETQYF

J gene: TRBJ2-1
D gene: TRBD2
V gene: TRBV29-1
clone size: .
CDR3 DNA: TGCAGCGTTCCGGGACTACATTACAATGAGCAGTTCTTC
CDR3 protein: CSVPGLHYNEQFF

J gene: TRBJ2-2
D gene: .
V gene: TRBV7-8
clone size: .
CDR3 DNA: TGTGCCAGCAGCTTAGTAGCCCTAGTAGGTACCGGGGAGCTGTTTTTT
CDR3 protein: CASSLVALVGTGELFF

J gene: TRBJ1-1
D gene: TRBD1
V gene: TRBV19
clone size: .
CDR3 DNA: TGTGCCAGTATCATGACAGGGCGTGTGACTGAAGCTTTCTTT
CDR3 protein: CASIMTGRVTEAFF

J gene: TRBJ1-2
D gene: .
V gene: TRBV28
clone size: .
CDR3 DNA: TGTGCCAGCAGTCCTGCCGGGGGGCCGGTACGTGGCTACACCTTC
CDR3 protein: CASSPAGGPVRGYTF

J gene: TRBJ1-4
D gene: TRBD1
V gene: TRBV25-1
clone size: .
CDR3 DNA: TGTGCCAGCAGTACAGTCGGGACAGGAGGAATGAATGAAAAACTGTTTTTT
CDR3 protein: CASSTVGTGGMNEKLFF

J gene: TRBJ2-7
D gene: .
V gene: TRBV7-9
clone size: .
CDR3 DNA: TGTGCCAGCAGCCGACAGAATATAGTCTACGAGCAGTACTTC
CDR3 protein: CASSRQNIVYEQYF

J gene: TRBJ1-2
D gene: .
V gene: TRBV19
clone size: .
CDR3 DNA: TGTGCCAGTAGTACCGACAGCGTAGCTAACTATGGCTACACCTTC
CDR3 protein: CASSTDSVANYGYTF